This section outlines one T cell receptor beta chain sequence together with its context. This clonotype appeared a few times. No antigen is known for it. Base qualities are missing; no much larger clone stands one base away. The data stem from a study of T-cell memory formation after mild COVID-19 (dated by TCRdb to the early 2020s). Study-wide context: Most TCR sequence clusters were specific to one of the two donors. Two young, previously healthy adult volunteers made up the cohort, one male and one female. In a couple of donors, T-cell clones that expanded and contracted after mild COVID-19 were tracked by sequencing TCRalpha and TCRbeta repertoires over time.

The trim is 3 bases for V and 3 bases for J, with a gap of 4 bases between the germline ends. From the cysteine through the phenylalanine, the CDR3 covers 12 amino acids. Of the read, only the CDR3 DNA is kept; its 36 bases are in frame from base 1. For CDR1 and CDR2, the germline V gene (reference sequence) lists LNHNV and YYDKDF. The investigation overall reported the following: Only two mild cases were covered by the study, and larger cohorts that include severe cases with pre-infection samples were considered necessary. Clones that contracted from day 15 to 85 showed balanced CD4/CD8 phenotypes, whereas a second wave of clones that expanded from day 15 to 37 leaned towards CD4+. Contracting CD4+ clones were located mainly in the CM and EM memory subsets, whereas CD8+ clones were found to be enriched in EMRA. Whether the second-wave clones peaking on day 37 were SARS-CoV-2 specific was not confirmed. Some responding clones were detected in pre-infection memory, which suggested that pre-existing cross-reactive memory T cells had joined the SARS-CoV-2 response.

Sequencing relied on an Illumina NovaSeq 6000. TCRalpha and TCRbeta cDNA libraries were built by 5'RACE with constant-segment primers, adding sample barcodes and unique molecular identifiers. Trizol reagent was used to extract RNA from every sample. Library amplification was performed in two PCR steps, and a second sample barcode and Illumina TruSeq adapters were introduced in the second step. The libraries were sequenced on an Illumina NovaSeq using 2 x 150 bp paired-end reads. The authors processed their data as follows. Demultiplexing of reads and collapsing into UMI-guided consensus sequences were performed with migec v1.2.7. With mixcr v2.1.11, UMI consensuses were aligned to TRA and TRB V and J templates and assembled into clonotypes. A clonotype was counted as expanded or contracted only if both edgeR and NoisET called the change significant, with noise models trained on biological replicates. For edgeR calls, the cutoffs were a false discovery rate-adjusted p below 0.01 and a log2 fold-change threshold of 1. As an exploratory analysis of dynamics, PCA with hierarchical clustering was applied to max-normalized trajectories of the 1000 most abundant clonotypes. The CD4 or CD8 phenotype of responding clones was assigned using the separately sequenced CD4+ and CD8+ repertoires. Using fastp at Q25 and MiXCR, TCRdb reprocessed the public reads and kept productive beta chains. Identical CDR3 protein sequences are pooled into one entry, listed with their most common genes and DNA. V and J calls and clone size were set by TCRdb, not the authors. The sample has just under 550,000 distinct CDR3 sequences on record, just over 20% of them singletons. 12% of the sample comes from the top ten.

Ficoll-Paque density gradient centrifugation was the method used to isolate PBMCs. This receptor was obtained from an adult woman who had mild COVID-19 (a few samples of this study predate the infection). The sample titles of this study are shuffled in the database, so cell type and time point are left out; the donor was told from shared clones. The material sequenced was PBMCs or a T cell subset sorted from them (not recorded which). The chain is encoded by TRBV15 joined to TRBJ2-3; too little of a D gene remains to name it. At the DNA level, the sequence is TGTGCCACCAGCAGCGGTACAGATACGCAGTATTTT. It specifies CATSSGTDTQYF.